This TCR beta chain stems from a study of CD8+ T cells in alopecia areata. Study at large: Affected scalp percentage gauged treated patients' severity.

Noted treatment: oral pan-JAK inhibitor, 5-10 mg twice daily. Patients with alopecia areata provided lesional scalp punch biopsies as well as peripheral blood. Whole-study results and caveats: Tofacitinib significantly lowered scalp clonality and expanded CD8+ clones among the top 100. Whether baseline CD8+ expansion is linked to response remains uncertain, given a single nonresponder.

Reverse transcription of extracted RNA yielded cDNA, which provided the sequencing template. Only in-frame clones appear in the TCRdb table, and some are missing; sequencing was by immunoSEQ multiplex PCR. Altogether roughly 210,000 clones are present, around two fifths being singletons, with the ten largest covering roughly 2.6%. Concerning this clone itself: Its antigen is unidentified.

V trimming: 5 bases; J trimming: 8 bases; junction bases outside the gene matches: 4. This CDR3 comprises 13 residues. Germline CDR1 and CDR2: SGHRS and YFSETQ. The V and J genes are TRBV5-1 and TRBJ2-1; TRBD2 agrees at 10 bases. Sequenced material: CD4+ T cells sorted from blood, taken at approximately week 37, from a patient treated with tofacitinib. The TCR originated in a human donor with alopecia areata. The CDR3 here is CASRPSGSYEQFF. The CDR3 nucleotides read TGCGCCAGCAGGCCTAGCGGGAGCTATGAGCAGTTCTTC. The whole variable domain, filled in from reference TRBV5-1 and TRBJ2-1, reads KAGVTQTPRYLIKTRGQQVTLSCSPISGHRSVSWYQQTPGQGLQFLFEYFSETQRNKGNFPGRFSGRQFSNSRSEMNVSTLELGDSALYLCASRPSGSYEQFFGPGTRLTVL.